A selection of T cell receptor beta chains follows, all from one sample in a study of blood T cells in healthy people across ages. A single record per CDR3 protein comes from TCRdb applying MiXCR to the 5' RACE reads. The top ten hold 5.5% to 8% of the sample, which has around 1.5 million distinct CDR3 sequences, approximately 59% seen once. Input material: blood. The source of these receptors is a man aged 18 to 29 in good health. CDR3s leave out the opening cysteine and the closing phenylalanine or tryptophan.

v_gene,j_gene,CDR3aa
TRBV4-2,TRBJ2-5,ASSLSEGGTLQETQY
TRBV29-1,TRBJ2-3,SGQELNTDTQY
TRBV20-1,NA,GARDRTGYEQY
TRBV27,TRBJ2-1,ASSPGTSGGPYNEQF
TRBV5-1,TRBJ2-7,ASSSRQHDEQY
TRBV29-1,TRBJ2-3,SVGTRDTQY
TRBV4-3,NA,ASSQEERPNTYEQY
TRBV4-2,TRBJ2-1,ASSQDQRGGRF
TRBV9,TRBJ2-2,ASRTGSTTGELF
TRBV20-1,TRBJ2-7,SAKGPGLAGPAYEQY
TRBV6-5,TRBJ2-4,ASSPTGVKNIQY
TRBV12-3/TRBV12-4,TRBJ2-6,ASRGLGANVLT
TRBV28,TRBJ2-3,ASTGAKGTDTQY
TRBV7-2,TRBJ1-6,ASSLFGSSYNSPLH
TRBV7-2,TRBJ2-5,ASTQTSGGRETQY
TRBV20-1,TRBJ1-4,SARTGNEKLF
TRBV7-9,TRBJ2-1,ASSQRAGQGRYNEQF
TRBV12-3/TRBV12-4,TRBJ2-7,ASSLVGTMDNEQY
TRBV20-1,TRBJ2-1,SARGQPREQF
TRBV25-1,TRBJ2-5,ASRSFGTQY
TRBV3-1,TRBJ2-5,ASSQALGQETQY
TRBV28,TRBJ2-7,ASRHGQVAYEQY
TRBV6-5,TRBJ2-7,ASSPRAPPYEQY
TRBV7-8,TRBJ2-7,ASRTLTYEQY
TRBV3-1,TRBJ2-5,ASSALLGAQQETQY
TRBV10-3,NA,AISGGAGGSSYEQY
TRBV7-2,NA,ASSLRLVRETQY
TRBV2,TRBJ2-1,ASSEGPVLASEFYNEQF
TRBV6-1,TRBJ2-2,ASSEVGTSGNTGELF
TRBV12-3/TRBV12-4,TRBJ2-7,ASRYRLSSYEQY
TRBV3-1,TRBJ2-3,ASSPRTRWDGTDTQY
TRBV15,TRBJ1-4,ATSLRGEKLF
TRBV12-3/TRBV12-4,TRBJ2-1,ASSFLMTGITNEQF
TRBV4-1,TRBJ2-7,ASSHSGSAYEQY
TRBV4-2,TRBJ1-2,ASSHEGQKYGYT
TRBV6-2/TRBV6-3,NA,ASSGLTGVYEQY
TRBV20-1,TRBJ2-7,SAPLRPRNNYEQY
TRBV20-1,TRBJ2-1,SARVGRMGNEQF
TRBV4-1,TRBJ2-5,ASSQGPITPSYLGDEQY
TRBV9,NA,ASSKPGQGFRETQY